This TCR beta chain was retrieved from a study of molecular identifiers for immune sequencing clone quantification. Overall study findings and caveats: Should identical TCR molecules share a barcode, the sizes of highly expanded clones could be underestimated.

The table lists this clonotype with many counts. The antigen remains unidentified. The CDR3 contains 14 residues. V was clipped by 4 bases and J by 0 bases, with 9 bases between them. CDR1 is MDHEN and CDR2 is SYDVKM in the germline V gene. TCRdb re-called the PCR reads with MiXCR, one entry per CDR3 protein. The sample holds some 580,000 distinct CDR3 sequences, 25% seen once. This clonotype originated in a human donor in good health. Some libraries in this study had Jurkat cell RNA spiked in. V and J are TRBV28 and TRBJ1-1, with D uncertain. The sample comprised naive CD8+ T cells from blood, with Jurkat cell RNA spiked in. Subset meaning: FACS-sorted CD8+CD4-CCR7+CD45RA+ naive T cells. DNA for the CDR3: TGTGCCAGCAGTTGGGTACTCTTGAACACTGAAGCTTTCTTT. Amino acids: CASSWVLLNTEAFF.